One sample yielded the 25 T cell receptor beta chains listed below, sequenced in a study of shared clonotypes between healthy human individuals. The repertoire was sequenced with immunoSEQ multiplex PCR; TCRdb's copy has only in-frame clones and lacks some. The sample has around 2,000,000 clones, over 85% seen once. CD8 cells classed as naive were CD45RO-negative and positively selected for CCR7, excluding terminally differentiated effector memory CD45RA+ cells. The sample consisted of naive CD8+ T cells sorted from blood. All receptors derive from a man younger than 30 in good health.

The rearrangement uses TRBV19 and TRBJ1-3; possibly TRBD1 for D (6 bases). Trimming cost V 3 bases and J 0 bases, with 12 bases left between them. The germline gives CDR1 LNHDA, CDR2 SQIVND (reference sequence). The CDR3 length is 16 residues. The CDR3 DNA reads TGTGCCAGTAGTATTCTACAGGGACTCTCTGGAAACACCATATATTTT. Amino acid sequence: CASSILQGLSGNTIYF.

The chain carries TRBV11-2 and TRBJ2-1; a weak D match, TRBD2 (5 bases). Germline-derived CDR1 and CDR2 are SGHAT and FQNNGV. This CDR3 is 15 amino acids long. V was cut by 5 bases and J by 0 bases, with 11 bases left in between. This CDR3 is CASSPPDSSYNEQFF. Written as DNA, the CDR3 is TGTGCCAGCAGCCCCCCGGACTCCTCCTACAATGAGCAGTTCTTC.

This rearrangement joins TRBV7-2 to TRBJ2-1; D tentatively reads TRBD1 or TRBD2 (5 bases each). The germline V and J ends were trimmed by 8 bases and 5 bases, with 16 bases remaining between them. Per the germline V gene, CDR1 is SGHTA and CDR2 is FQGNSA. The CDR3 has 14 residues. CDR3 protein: CASRAQDGDNEQFF. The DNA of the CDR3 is TGTGCCAGCCGGGCACAGGACGGGGACAATGAGCAGTTCTTC. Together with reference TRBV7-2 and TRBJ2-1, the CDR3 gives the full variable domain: GAGVSQSPSNKVTEKGKDVELRCDPISGHTALYWYRQSLGQGLEFLIYFQGNSAPDKSGLPSDRFSAERTGGSVSTLTIQRTQQEDSAVYLCASRAQDGDNEQFFGPGTRLTVL.

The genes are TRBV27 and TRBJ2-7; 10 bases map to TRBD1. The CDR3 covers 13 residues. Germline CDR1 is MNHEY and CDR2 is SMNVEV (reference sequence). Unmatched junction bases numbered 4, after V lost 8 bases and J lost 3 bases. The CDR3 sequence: CASSTGGLYEQYF. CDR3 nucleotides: TGTGCCAGCTCGACAGGGGGCCTCTACGAGCAGTACTTC.

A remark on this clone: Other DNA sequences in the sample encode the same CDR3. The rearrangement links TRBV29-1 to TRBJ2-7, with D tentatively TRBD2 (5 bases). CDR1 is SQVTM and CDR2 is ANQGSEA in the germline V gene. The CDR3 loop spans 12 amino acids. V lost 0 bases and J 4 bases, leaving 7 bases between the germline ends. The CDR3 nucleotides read TGCAGCGTTGAAGATGAGCGGTACGAGCAGTACTTC. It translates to CSVEDERYEQYF.

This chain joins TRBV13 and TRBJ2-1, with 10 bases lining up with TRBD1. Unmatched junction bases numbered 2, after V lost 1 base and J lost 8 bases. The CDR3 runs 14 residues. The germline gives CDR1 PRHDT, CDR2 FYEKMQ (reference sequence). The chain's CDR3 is CASSLVDRGHEQFF. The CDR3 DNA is TGTGCCAGCAGCTTAGTCGACAGGGGGCATGAGCAGTTCTTC.

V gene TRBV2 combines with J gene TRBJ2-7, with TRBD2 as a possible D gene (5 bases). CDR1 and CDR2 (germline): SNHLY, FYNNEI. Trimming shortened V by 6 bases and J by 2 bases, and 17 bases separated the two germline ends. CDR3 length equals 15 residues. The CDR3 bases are TGTGCCAGCAGGGGGTCGTCAGCGGCAGCCTACGAGCAGTACTTC. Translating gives CASRGSSAAAYEQYF.

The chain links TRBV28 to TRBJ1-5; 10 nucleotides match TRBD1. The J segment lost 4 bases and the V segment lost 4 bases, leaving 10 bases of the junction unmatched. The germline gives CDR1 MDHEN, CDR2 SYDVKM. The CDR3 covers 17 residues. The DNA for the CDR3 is TGTGCCAGCAGTTGGGACAGGGGAGAAGGACCTAATCAGCCCCAGCATTTT. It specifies CASSWDRGEGPNQPQHF.

This CDR3 is CASSYSTGGGAETQYF. The CDR3 region has the DNA TGTGCCAGCAGTTACTCGACCGGCGGGGGGGCAGAGACCCAGTACTTC. This chain connects TRBV6-5 to TRBJ2-5; 9 nucleotides match TRBD2. J gave up 4 bases and V 0 bases, and 6 bases lay outside the gene matches. The CDR3 is 16 residues long. Germline V CDR1 and CDR2: MNHEY, SVGAGI.

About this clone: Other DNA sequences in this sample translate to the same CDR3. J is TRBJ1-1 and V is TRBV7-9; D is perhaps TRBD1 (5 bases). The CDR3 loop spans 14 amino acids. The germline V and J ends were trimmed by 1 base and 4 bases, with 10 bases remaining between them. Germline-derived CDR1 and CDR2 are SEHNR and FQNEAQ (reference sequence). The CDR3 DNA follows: TGTGCCAGCAGCTTAGTTTCCGGGGGCACTGAAGCTTTCTTT. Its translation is CASSLVSGGTEAFF.

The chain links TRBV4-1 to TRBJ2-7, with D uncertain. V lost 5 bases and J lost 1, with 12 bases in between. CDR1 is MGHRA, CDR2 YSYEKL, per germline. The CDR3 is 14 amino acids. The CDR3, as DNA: TGCGCCAGCAGCACCCTGGACGGATCCTACGAGCAGTACTTC. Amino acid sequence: CASSTLDGSYEQYF.

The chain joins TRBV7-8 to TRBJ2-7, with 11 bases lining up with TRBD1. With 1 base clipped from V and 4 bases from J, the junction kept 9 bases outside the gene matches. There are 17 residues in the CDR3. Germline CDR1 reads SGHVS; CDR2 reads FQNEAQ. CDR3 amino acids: CASSLGLSGQGAYEQYF. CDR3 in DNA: TGTGCCAGCAGCTTAGGCCTATCCGGACAGGGGGCATACGAGCAGTACTTC.

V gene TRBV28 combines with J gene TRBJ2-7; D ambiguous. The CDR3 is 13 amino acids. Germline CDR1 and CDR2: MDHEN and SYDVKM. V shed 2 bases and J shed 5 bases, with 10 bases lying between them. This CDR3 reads CASSLSVFHEQYF. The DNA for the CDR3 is TGTGCCAGCAGTTTAAGTGTATTCCACGAGCAGTACTTC.

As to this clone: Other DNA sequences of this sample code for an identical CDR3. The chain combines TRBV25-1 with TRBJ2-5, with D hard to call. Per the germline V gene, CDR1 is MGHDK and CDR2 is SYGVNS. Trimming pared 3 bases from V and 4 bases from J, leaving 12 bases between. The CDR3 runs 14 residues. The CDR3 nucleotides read TGTGCCAGCAGTGAGTTTACTTTCGGAGAGACCCAGTACTTC. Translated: CASSEFTFGETQYF.

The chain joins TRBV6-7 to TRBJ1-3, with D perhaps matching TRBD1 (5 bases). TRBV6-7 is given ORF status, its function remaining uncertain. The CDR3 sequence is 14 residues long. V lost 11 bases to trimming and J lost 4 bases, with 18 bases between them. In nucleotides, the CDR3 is TGTGCCGGGGGGAAGGTGCGCTCCGGAAACACCATATATTTT. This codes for CAGGKVRSGNTIYF.

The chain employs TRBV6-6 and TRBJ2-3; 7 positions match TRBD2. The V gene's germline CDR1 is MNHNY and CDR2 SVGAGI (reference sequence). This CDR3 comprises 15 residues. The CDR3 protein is CVASLTGGTTDTQYF. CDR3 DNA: TGTGTCGCCAGCCTCACGGGAGGTACCACAGATACGCAGTATTTT.

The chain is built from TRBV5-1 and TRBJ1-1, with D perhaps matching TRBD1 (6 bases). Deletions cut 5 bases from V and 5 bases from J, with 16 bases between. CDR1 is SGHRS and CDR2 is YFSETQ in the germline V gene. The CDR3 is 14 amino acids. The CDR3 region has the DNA TGCGCCAGCAGTTCGACAGGTGCTGTTACTGAAGCTTTCTTT. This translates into CASSSTGAVTEAFF.

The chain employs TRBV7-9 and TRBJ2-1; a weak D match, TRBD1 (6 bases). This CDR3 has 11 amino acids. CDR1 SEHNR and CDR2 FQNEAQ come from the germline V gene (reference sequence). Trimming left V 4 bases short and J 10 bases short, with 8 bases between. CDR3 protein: CASSYGQEQFF. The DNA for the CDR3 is TGTGCCAGCAGCTATGGACAGGAGCAGTTCTTC.

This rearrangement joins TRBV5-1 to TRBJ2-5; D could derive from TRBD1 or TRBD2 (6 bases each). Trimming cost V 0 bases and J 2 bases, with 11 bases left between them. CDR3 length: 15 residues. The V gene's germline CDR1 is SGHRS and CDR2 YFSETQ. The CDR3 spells CASSLDWGAQETQYF. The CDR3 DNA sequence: TGCGCCAGCAGCTTGGATTGGGGGGCTCAAGAGACCCAGTACTTC.

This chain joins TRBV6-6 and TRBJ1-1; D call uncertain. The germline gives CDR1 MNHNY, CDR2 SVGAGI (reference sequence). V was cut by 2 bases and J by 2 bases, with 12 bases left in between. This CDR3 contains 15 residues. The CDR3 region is CASSYAAAINTEAFF. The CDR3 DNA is TGTGCCAGCAGTTACGCGGCAGCGATTAACACTGAAGCTTTCTTT.

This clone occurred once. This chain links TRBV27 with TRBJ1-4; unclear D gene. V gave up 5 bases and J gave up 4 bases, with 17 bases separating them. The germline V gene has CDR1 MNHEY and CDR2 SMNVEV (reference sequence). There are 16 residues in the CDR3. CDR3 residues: CASSPLGSSLNEKLFF. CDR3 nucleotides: TGTGCCAGCAGTCCCTTGGGCAGCTCACTTAATGAAAAACTGTTTTTT.

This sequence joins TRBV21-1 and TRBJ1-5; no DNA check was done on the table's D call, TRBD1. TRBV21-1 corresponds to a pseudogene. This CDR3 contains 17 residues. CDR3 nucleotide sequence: TGTGCCAGCAGCAAATCTAGGTCGGACAGCCGTAATCAGCCCCAGCATTTT. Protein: CASSKSRSDSRNQPQHF.

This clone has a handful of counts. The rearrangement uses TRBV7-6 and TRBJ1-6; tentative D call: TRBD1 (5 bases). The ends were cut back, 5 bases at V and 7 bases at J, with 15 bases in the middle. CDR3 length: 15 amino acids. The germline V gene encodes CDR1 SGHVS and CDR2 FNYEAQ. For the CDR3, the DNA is TGTGCCAGCAGCCACGGGTCGGGGCCGAATTCACCCCTCCACTTT. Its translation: CASSHGSGPNSPLHF.

The CDR3 is CASSISLDRQGTNYGYTF. CDR3 bases: TGTGCCAGTAGTATATCCCTCGATCGACAGGGGACTAACTATGGCTACACCTTC. V usage is TRBV19 and J usage is TRBJ1-2; 8 nucleotides align to TRBD1. The CDR3 length is 18 residues. The germline CDR1 and CDR2 sequences are LNHDA and SQIVND (reference sequence). V dropped 2 bases and J dropped 0; count of bases not matched to a gene: 11.

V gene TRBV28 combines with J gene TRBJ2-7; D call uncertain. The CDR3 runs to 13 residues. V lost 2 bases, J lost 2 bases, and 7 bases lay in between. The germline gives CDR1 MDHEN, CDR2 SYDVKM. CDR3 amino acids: CASSLAVTYEQYF. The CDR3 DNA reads TGTGCCAGCAGTTTAGCGGTAACCTACGAGCAGTACTTC.